Listed here is a single T cell receptor (beta chain). Its antigen specificity is not known. Base-call qualities are not available, and no considerably larger clone is one nucleotide away. Genomic DNA was extracted from sorted cells for sequencing of the TCRbeta CDR3 region. TCRbeta CDR3 regions were sequenced using the immunoSEQ Assay. TCRdb mirrors the immuneACCESS table, restricted to in-frame sequences. Some clones are absent from its copies; in checked studies, under half trace to an unresolved V gene, and the reason for the others is unknown. Here the sample has about 83,000 clones; approximately 91% occur a single time. The ten largest clones take up about 0.7% of the sample. CDR3 length: 16 amino acids, cysteine to phenylalanine. Solely the CDR3 DNA is kept, with 48 bases framed from the first base. Via the germline V gene (reference sequence), CDR1 is MNHNY and CDR2 SVGAGI. Ends trimmed: V by 5 bases, J by 8 bases; bases unmatched to a gene: 12.

The data originate from a study of OX40 agonist ivuxolimab in advanced cancers. Study-wide context: Ivuxolimab, which targeted the costimulatory receptor OX40 (CD134), was an agonistic, fully human IgG2 monoclonal antibody. The paper reports the monotherapy dose-escalation portion (N of about 50 patients) of the phase I ivuxolimab trial. Intravenous ivuxolimab was administered to patients every 2 weeks at six dose levels: 0.01, 0.1, 0.3, 1.5, 3 and 10 mg/kg. Prior anti-PD-1, anti-PD-L1 or anti-CTLA-4 therapy was permitted, and checkpoint inhibitors had been received by about two fifths of dose-escalation patients. Peripheral TCRbeta sequencing was intended to test whether TCR sequence diversity was altered and clonal T-cell expansion was caused by ivuxolimab. In the dose-escalation cohort, more than 75% of patients were male, and the mean age was approximately 60 years, with a range of about 23 to 80. Of the 50 or so patients in dose escalation, 19 had hepatocellular carcinoma, some 15 had melanoma, 9 had renal cell carcinoma and 9 had head and neck cancer. Partial responses occurred in three dose-escalation patients, of whom one had hepatocellular carcinoma and two had cutaneous melanoma. Results the study describes overall, beyond this receptor: In the 0.1-3.0 mg/kg groups, partial responders were among the patients with the lowest normalized peripheral clonal expansion, particularly in CD8+ T cells. Clonal expansion of both CD4+ and CD8+ blood T cells was observed from baseline to week 6 at doses 0.1 to 3.0 mg/kg. Low levels of normalized T-cell clonal expansion were also seen in some patients who did not respond. The antigen specificity of the clonally expanded peripheral T cells was not determined. After ivuxolimab, more expanded clones were found on average in CD8+ T cells than in CD4+ T cells.

Patients with autoimmune disease history or receiving systemic immunosuppression were excluded from the trial. Peripheral blood for TCR sequencing was drawn from every dose cohort at baseline, at cycle 4 day 1 and at cycle 7 day 1. Samples were obtained from an open-label, multicenter, first-in-human phase I dose-escalation trial of ivuxolimab. Adults with locally advanced or metastatic melanoma, renal cell carcinoma, hepatocellular carcinoma or head and neck squamous cell carcinoma were enrolled in the trial. Before TCR sequencing, CD4+ and CD8+ T cells were separately sorted from peripheral blood.

The V gene is TRBV6-6 and the J gene is TRBJ2-1; 10 nucleotides in the junction match TRBD2. The material was CD4+ or CD8+ T cells sorted from blood, obtained in a trial of the OX40 agonist ivuxolimab. This TCR was sampled from an adult with an advanced solid tumor such as melanoma, head and neck, liver or kidney cancer. In nucleotides, the sequence is TGTGCCAGCAGTATACCCATAGCGGGGGGAAGGGATGAGCAGTTCTTC. Its coded protein is CASSIPIAGGRDEQFF.